One and the same sample provided the 26 T cell receptor beta chains below, sequenced in a study of cytomegalovirus exposure and HLA in healthy donors (dated by TCRdb to 2015 to 2018). The method was the immunoSEQ multiplex PCR assay. The multiplex PCR relied on a mix of 60 forward primers for TCR Vbeta segments and 13 reverse primers for TCR Jbeta segments. The immuneACCESS repertoire file appears here via TCRdb, limited to in-frame rearrangements. These files lack a portion of the clones; in checked studies, under half of the deficit traces to unresolved V genes, and the cause of the others is not known. Within this sample are roughly 170,000 clones, with 60% to 85% of them counted one time only. 0.6% to 0.95% of the sample belongs to the ten largest clones. The sequencing input was PBMCs. Every receptor here comes from a female donor in good health and CMV-seronegative.

This clone was detected only a few times. The rearrangement uses TRBV6-5 and TRBJ2-4; TRBD2 matches at 7 bases. The V and J ends lost 0 bases and 8 bases, in that order; junction bases with no gene match: 7. The germline V gene encodes CDR1 MNHEY and CDR2 SVGAGI. This CDR3 is built from 15 residues. Written as DNA, the CDR3 is TGTGCCAGCAGTTACTCGCGGACTAGAATCGACATTCAGTACTTC. It is translated as CASSYSRTRIDIQYF.

This clone was observed a single time. The chain recombines TRBV19 with TRBJ2-5; 10 bases match TRBD1. The V gene end was trimmed by 5 bases and the J gene end by 5 bases; junction bases not matched to a gene: 5. CDR1 and CDR2 from the germline V gene are LNHDA and SQIVND (reference sequence). The CDR3 consists of 14 residues. CDR3 sequence: CASSVRQGAETQYF. DNA of the CDR3: TGTGCCAGTAGTGTGCGACAGGGGGCGGAGACCCAGTACTTC.

The chain uses TRBV30 and TRBJ2-1; D is uncertain. The CDR3 consists of 11 residues. Germline-derived CDR1 and CDR2 are GTSNPN and SVGIG (reference sequence). V was trimmed by 4 bases and J by 4 bases, leaving 5 bases between them. DNA for the CDR3: TGTGCCTGGACTAGTTACAATGAGCAGTTCTTC. This gives the protein CAWTSYNEQFF.

The gene calls are TRBV7-2 and TRBJ2-7; D gene ambiguous. The V gene lost 5 bases and the J gene lost 6 bases, with 8 bases spanning the gap. The V gene's germline CDR1 is SGHTA and CDR2 FQGNSA. This CDR3 contains 11 residues. Here the CDR3 reads CASSASSEQYF. The CDR3, as DNA: TGTGCCAGCAGCGCGTCTAGCGAGCAGTACTTC.

CDR3 protein: CASSFPFLRGEGRGDTQYF. The CDR3, as DNA: TGTGCCAGCAGTTTCCCCTTCCTTAGGGGGGAGGGGAGAGGAGATACGCAGTATTTT. This chain links TRBV28 with TRBJ2-3; tentative D call: TRBD2 (7 bases). Per the germline V gene, CDR1 is MDHEN and CDR2 is SYDVKM. The length of the CDR3 is 19 residues. V lost 3 bases and J lost 5, with 27 bases in between.

This clone was picked up one time. The chain combines TRBV21-1 with TRBJ1-2; the D segment call TRBD1 is taken from the table without a DNA check. TRBV21-1 is reported as a pseudogene. The CDR3 spans 14 residues. CDR3 sequence: CASSVRQSYYGYTF. The CDR3 DNA reads as TGTGCCAGCAGCGTACGACAGAGCTACTATGGCTACACCTTC.

This clone was seen more than once but under ten times. J is TRBJ1-2 and V is TRBV4-2, with D unclear. Germline-derived CDR1 and CDR2 are LGHNA and YNFKEQ. V gave up 0 bases and J gave up 4 bases, with 15 bases separating them. The CDR3 totals 16 residues. DNA for the CDR3: TGTGCCAGCAGCCAAGATGAGAGCAGGCAGCCCTATGGCTACACCTTC. The encoded protein is CASSQDESRQPYGYTF.

The chain joins TRBV7-7 to TRBJ2-3; D is unresolved. The CDR3 is made up of 13 amino acids. Germline CDR1 reads SSHAT; CDR2 reads FNYEAQ (reference sequence). V lost 3 bases and J lost 6, with 10 bases in between. In DNA, the CDR3 is TGTGCCAGCAGCTTGAGCTATATGGATACGCAGTATTTT. Protein product: CASSLSYMDTQYF. The variable domain in full, completed from reference TRBV7-7 and TRBJ2-3, reads GAGVSQSPRYKVTKRGQDVTLRCDPISSHATLYWYQQALGQGPEFLTYFNYEAQPDKSGLPSDRFSAERPEGSISTLTIQRTEQRDSAMYRCASSLSYMDTQYFGPGTRLTVL.

The V gene is TRBV28, the J gene TRBJ1-2; weak D call: TRBD1 (5 bases). V lost 3 bases to trimming and J lost 5 bases, with 25 bases between them. From germline, CDR1 is MDHEN and CDR2 SYDVKM. The CDR3 length is 18 residues. The CDR3 bases are TGTGCCAGCAGTTTTACCGTCCGGCAGGGCCGTTCCTTATATGGCTACACCTTC. The encoded protein is CASSFTVRQGRSLYGYTF.

The chain couples TRBV5-4 to TRBJ2-2, with 8 bases aligning to TRBD2. CDR1 is SGHNT, CDR2 YYREEE, per germline (reference sequence). The ends lost 4 bases at V and 2 bases at J; junction bases unmatched: 7. The CDR3 is made up of 16 amino acids. CDR3 loop: CASSPSGSANTGELFF. The CDR3 bases are TGTGCCAGCAGCCCGAGCGGGAGTGCCAACACCGGGGAGCTGTTTTTT.

The V call is TRBV10-3, the J call TRBJ2-5; 7 nucleotides agree with TRBD1. The CDR3 is made up of 11 amino acids. The germline V gene encodes CDR1 ENHRY and CDR2 SYGVKD. The J segment lost 3 bases and the V segment lost 9 bases, leaving 1 base of the junction unmatched. CDR3 in DNA: TGTGCCATGGGGACAGAAGAGACCCAGTACTTC. Protein sequence: CAMGTEETQYF.

The rearrangement joins TRBV7-2 to TRBJ2-2, with D maybe TRBD1 (6 bases). The CDR3 runs to 14 residues. Germline CDR1 reads SGHTA; CDR2 reads FQGNSA. V was pared by 3 bases and J by 10 bases, with 15 bases between. CDR3 nucleotide sequence: TGTGCCAGCAGCTTCAGGGGTTTACGCGCGGAGCTGTTTTTT. Amino acids: CASSFRGLRAELFF.

The chain has TRBV28 and TRBJ2-1, with 10 bases fitting TRBD2. Germline assignment: CDR1 MDHEN and CDR2 SYDVKM. Trimming took 7 bases from V and 7 from J; bases not matched to a gene: 7. This CDR3 is built from 14 residues. The CDR3 protein is CASTASGSGNEQFF. CDR3 DNA sequence: TGTGCCAGCACAGCTAGCGGGAGTGGTAATGAGCAGTTCTTC.

This clone was recorded only once. The chain employs TRBV5-5 and TRBJ1-5; 7 bases line up with TRBD1. The CDR3 runs to 14 residues. CDR1 is SGHKS and CDR2 is YYEKEE in the germline V gene (reference sequence). J lost 4 bases, V lost 0 bases, and 1 base had no gene match. The CDR3 DNA reads as TGTGCCAGCAGCTTGGACAGGGGAAATCAGCCCCAGCATTTT. Translation: CASSLDRGNQPQHF.

V is TRBV7-2 and J is TRBJ2-5; D not resolved. The J call is doubtful: the DNA matches TRBJ2-7 better. Looked up from germline, CDR1 is SGHTA and CDR2 is FQGNSA. The CDR3 runs to 14 residues. The chain's CDR3 is CASSLSSLDNEQYF. DNA of the CDR3: TGTGCCAGCAGCCTGTCTTCTCTAGATAACGAGCAGTACTTC.

This chain joins TRBV7-2 and TRBJ1-5, with 7 bases matching TRBD1. Germline-derived CDR1 and CDR2 are SGHTA and FQGNSA. CDR3 length equals 16 residues. Trimming cost V 2 bases and J 6 bases; bases outside gene matches: 10. Here the CDR3 reads CASSLWGRGHSQPQHF. CDR3 DNA: TGTGCCAGCAGCTTATGGGGTAGGGGGCATAGTCAGCCCCAGCATTTT.

The chain recombines TRBV25-1 with TRBJ1-3, with D possibly being TRBD1 (6 bases). Trimming removed 3 bases from V and 4 bases from J, with 10 bases in between. This CDR3 has 14 amino acids. The germline gives CDR1 MGHDK, CDR2 SYGVNS. CDR3 amino acids: CASSDRTEGNTIYF. The CDR3 DNA sequence: TGTGCCAGCAGTGATCGGACAGAGGGAAACACCATATATTTT. Drawing the rest from reference TRBV25-1 and TRBJ1-3, the complete variable domain is EADIYQTPRYLVIGTGKKITLECSQTMGHDKMYWYQQDPGMELHLIHYSYGVNSTEKGDLSSESTVSRIRTEHFPLTLESARPSHTSQYLCASSDRTEGNTIYFGEGSWLTVV.

The J gene is TRBJ2-3, the V gene TRBV30; 9 bases match TRBD1. J gave up 7 bases and V 1 base, and 6 bases lay outside the gene matches. The CDR3 sequence is 14 residues long. The germline V gene has CDR1 GTSNPN and CDR2 SVGIG (reference sequence). The chain's CDR3 is CAWSAETGGNTQYF. CDR3 DNA sequence: TGTGCCTGGAGTGCGGAGACAGGGGGAAATACGCAGTATTTT.

The V and J genes are TRBV5-8 and TRBJ1-2, with D unresolved. Trimming removed 9 bases at V and 4 bases at J, with 13 bases between. The CDR3 covers 12 residues. CDR1 SGHTS and CDR2 YDEGEE come from the germline V gene. The CDR3 coding sequence is TGTGCCACCCCAAGGCGGGCCTATGGCTACACCTTC. Its protein is CATPRRAYGYTF.

The rearrangement uses TRBV10-3 and TRBJ2-5; 7 nucleotides align to TRBD2. With V trimmed by 8 bases and J by 3 bases, 9 bases remained unmatched. Per the germline V gene, CDR1 is ENHRY and CDR2 is SYGVKD. The CDR3 is made up of 14 amino acids. In DNA form, the CDR3 reads TGTGCCATCGCTCCGGGGGGACCTAAAGAGACCCAGTACTTC. Protein sequence: CAIAPGGPKETQYF.

This sequence joins TRBV2 and TRBJ1-6; tentative D call: TRBD1 (6 bases). Germline V gives CDR1 SNHLY, CDR2 FYNNEI. The CDR3 loop spans 15 amino acids. V dropped 6 bases and J dropped 5 bases, with 14 bases sitting between them. CDR3 in DNA: TGTGCCAGCAGACCCGGGACAAAGAATAATTCACCCCTCCACTTT. It yields the protein CASRPGTKNNSPLHF.

The chain couples TRBV9 to TRBJ1-2, with unresolved D. Per the germline V gene, CDR1 is SGDLS and CDR2 is YYNGEE. Trimming cost V 0 bases and J 8 bases, with 17 bases left between them. The CDR3 totals 15 residues. CDR3 amino acids: CASSVGPEIDGGYTF. CDR3 in DNA: TGTGCCAGCAGCGTAGGGCCGGAAATCGACGGGGGCTACACCTTC.

The CDR3 DNA reads as TGTGCCAGCAGCCGAGACAGGAACTATGGCTACACCTTC. Amino acids: CASSRDRNYGYTF. The chain is built from TRBV9 and TRBJ1-2; D is perhaps TRBD1 (6 bases). This CDR3 has 13 residues. From germline, CDR1 is SGDLS and CDR2 YYNGEE. The V end was cut by 4 bases, the J end by 2 bases, with 9 bases between.

The chain has TRBV7-2 and TRBJ2-4; D is uncertain. Trimming cost V 0 bases and J 0 bases, with 9 bases left between them. The length of the CDR3 is 16 residues. Looked up from germline, CDR1 is SGHTA and CDR2 is FQGNSA. The chain's CDR3 is CASSLASDLAKNIQYF. The CDR3 nucleotides read TGTGCCAGCAGCTTAGCTTCAGATTTAGCCAAAAACATTCAGTACTTC. The complete variable domain, with remaining parts taken from reference TRBV7-2 and TRBJ2-4, reads GAGVSQSPSNKVTEKGKDVELRCDPISGHTALYWYRQSLGQGLEFLIYFQGNSAPDKSGLPSDRFSAERTGGSVSTLTIQRTQQEDSAVYLCASSLASDLAKNIQYFGAGTRLSVL.

The chain carries TRBV9 and TRBJ2-1; possible D gene TRBD2, 7 bases. V lost 0 bases to trimming and J lost 9 bases, with 16 bases between them. The CDR3 has 15 residues. CDR1 and CDR2 from the germline V gene are SGDLS and YYNGEE. In DNA form, the CDR3 reads TGTGCCAGCAGCGTAGGGGGGGCGGGGAGGGGTGAGCAGTTCTTC. Protein product: CASSVGGAGRGEQFF.

The chain links TRBV5-8 to TRBJ1-2; D perhaps matches TRBD1 (6 bases). CDR1 SGHTS and CDR2 YDEGEE come from the germline V gene. Trimming took 3 bases from V and 11 from J, leaving 17 bases between them. CDR3 length: 13 amino acids. The DNA of the CDR3 is TGTGCCAGCAGCTACGGGGGGCTTATGAGGTACACCTTC. Its protein product is CASSYGGLMRYTF.